The clone carrying this TCR beta chain came up a few times. Time point defined: patch test 3, about 24 weeks after DPC sensitization. The treatment denotes: therapeutic diphenylcyclopropenone sensitization with weekly scalp DPC. The data were taken from a study of human T cells and chemical hapten exposure. Study summary: Patch tests applied 0.01% DPC to the upper back and were scored after 6 days.

The germline V and J ends were trimmed by 6 bases and 2 bases, with 14 bases remaining between them. The CDR3 is made up of 13 amino acids. Germline V CDR1 and CDR2: DFQATT, SNEGSKA (reference sequence). What the library attached to individual cDNA molecules were unique molecular identifiers. TCRdb reprocessed the RACE reads via MiXCR and lists one record per CDR3 protein. This table has roughly 97,000 distinct CDR3 sequences, 27% appearing once. The TCR comes from a man aged 40-49 years with alopecia areata. Some clones in this sample may be carry-over from other donors' samples. The sample consisted of whole blood, taken in connection with sensitization to the hapten diphenylcyclopropenone (DPC). V usage is TRBV20-1 and J usage is TRBJ2-7; the D is unclear. This CDR3 is CSATSLIAYEQYF. For the CDR3, the DNA is TGCAGTGCCACGTCGTTGATCGCCTACGAGCAGTACTTC.